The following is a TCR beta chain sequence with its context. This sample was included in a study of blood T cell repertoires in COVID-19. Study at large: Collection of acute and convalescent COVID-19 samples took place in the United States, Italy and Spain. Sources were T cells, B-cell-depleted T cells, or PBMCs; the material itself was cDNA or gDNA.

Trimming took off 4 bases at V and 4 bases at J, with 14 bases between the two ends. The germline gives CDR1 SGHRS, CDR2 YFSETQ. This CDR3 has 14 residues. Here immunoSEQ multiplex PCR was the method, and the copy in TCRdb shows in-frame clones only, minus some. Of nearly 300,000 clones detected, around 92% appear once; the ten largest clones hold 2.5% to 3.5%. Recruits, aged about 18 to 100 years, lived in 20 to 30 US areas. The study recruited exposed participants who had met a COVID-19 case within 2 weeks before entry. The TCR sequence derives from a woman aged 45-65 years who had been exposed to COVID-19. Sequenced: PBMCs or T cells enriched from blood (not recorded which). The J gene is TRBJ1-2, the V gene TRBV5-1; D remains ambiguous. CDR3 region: CASSPDTLPYGYTF. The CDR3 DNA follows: TGCGCCAGCAGCCCAGACACGTTGCCCTATGGCTACACCTTC. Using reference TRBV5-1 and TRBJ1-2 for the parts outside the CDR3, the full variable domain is KAGVTQTPRYLIKTRGQQVTLSCSPISGHRSVSWYQQTPGQGLQFLFEYFSETQRNKGNFPGRFSGRQFSNSRSEMNVSTLELGDSALYLCASSPDTLPYGYTFGSGTRLTVV.